This TCR beta chain was identified during a study of blood T cell repertoires in COVID-19. The germline V gene encodes CDR1 SGHTA and CDR2 FQGNSA. This CDR3 region has 15 residues. Trimming cost V 1 base and J 5 bases, with 14 bases left between them. In terms of age and location, participants ranged from about 18 to 90 years and lived in about 25 US areas. In the original workflow: Reference gene primers were amplified, and this amplification served to estimate nucleated cell counts. Assay: immunoSEQ multiplex PCR; the TCRdb copy retains only in-frame clones and omits some. V, J and clone size were drawn from that table, and D and trimming were deduced from the DNA. The table lists around 380,000 clones, 87% of them singletons, with approximately 1.3% in the top ten.

Sequencing used PBMCs or T cells enriched from blood (not recorded which). The chain joins TRBV7-2 to TRBJ1-2; unclear D gene. The clonotype comes from a man aged 25-45 years who had recovered from COVID-19. The CDR3 coding sequence is TGTGCCAGCAGCTTAGGTCTGGGCCGTGGGTATGGCTACACCTTC. It is translated as CASSLGLGRGYGYTF.